This record looks at one TCR beta chain sequence and its context. The data stem from a study of CD8 T cells in Susac syndrome. The RNA input was roughly 0.45 to 1 ug, and it was reverse transcribed with random hexamers. TCRdb redid the calling of the immunoSEQ multiplex PCR reads with MiXCR, one entry per CDR3 protein. This sample has 150,000 to 200,000 distinct CDR3 sequences, with roughly 92% found just once. Per the germline V gene, CDR1 is SGHNT and CDR2 is YYREEE (reference sequence). The length of the CDR3 is 17 residues. The V gene end was trimmed by 4 bases and the J gene end by 9 bases; junction bases not matched to a gene: 21.

The specimen sequenced was CD4+ T cells from PBMCs. This TCR derives from a human donor in good health. The rearrangement joins TRBV5-4 to TRBJ2-5; 7 bases align to TRBD1. For the CDR3, the DNA is TGTGCCAGCAGCCAATATCACCTAAGGGACAGACATATGGCCCAGTACTTC. Amino acid sequence: CASSQYHLRDRHMAQYF.